These 32 T cell receptor beta chains were all obtained from the same sample, sequenced in a study of CD8+CD57+ T cells in acquired aplastic anemia (dated by TCRdb to 2017 to 2018). The data were produced on an Illumina HiSeq 2000. Profiling of TCR beta VDJ combinations and CDR3 sequences used genomic DNA as the template. The raw public data were reprocessed by TCRdb itself: fastp quality trimming at Q25, MiXCR clonotype calling, in-frame beta chains only. Every entry covers one CDR3 protein and lists the most common genes and DNA from its rows. This sample comprises 170,000 or so distinct CDR3 sequences, roughly 60% of them detected only once. The ten largest make up approximately 42% of the sample. Expansion of CD8+CD57+ cells had been shown by flow cytometry in the patients chosen for sequencing. The specimen was sorted CD4+, CD8+, or CD8+CD57+ T cells (not recorded which) from PBMCs. The receptors derive from a human donor with aplastic anemia.

This chain joins TRBV6-4 and TRBJ2-2; D may be TRBD2 (6 bases). This CDR3 is 13 amino acids long. The V end was cut by 8 bases, the J end by 6 bases, with 13 bases between. Per the germline V gene, CDR1 is MRHNA and CDR2 is SNTAGT. The DNA for the CDR3 is TGTGCCAGCCAGGGAGGCGACGCCGGGGAGCTGTTTTTT. As protein: CASQGGDAGELFF.

This clonotype was counted ten times or more. The V and J genes are TRBV2 and TRBJ1-5; D gene ambiguous. Germline CDR1 reads SNHLY; CDR2 reads FYNNEI. This CDR3 contains 14 residues. V lost 2 bases and J 2 bases, leaving 7 bases between the germline ends. The CDR3 DNA sequence: TGTGCCAGCAGTGAACGAGGCCGCAATCAGCCCCAGCATTTT. Its translation: CASSERGRNQPQHF.

V is TRBV5-1 and J is TRBJ2-3; 7 positions agree with TRBD1. In germline, CDR1 is SGHRS, CDR2 YFSETQ. The CDR3 spans 14 residues. With V trimmed by 6 bases and J by 1 base, 5 bases remained unmatched. CDR3 nucleotides: TGCGCCAGCAACAGGGGAGTTGGCACAGATACGCAGTATTTT. Its translation: CASNRGVGTDTQYF.

This clonotype was found many times. The chain employs TRBV6-5 and TRBJ2-3, with 8 nucleotides matching TRBD2. The length of the CDR3 is 15 residues. Germline lookup yields CDR1 MNHEY and CDR2 SVGAGI. V lost 5 bases, J lost 5 bases, and 9 bases stayed unmatched. CDR3 in amino acids: CASSPAGGRGDTQYF. As DNA, the CDR3 is TGTGCCAGCAGTCCCGCGGGGGGCCGAGGAGATACGCAGTATTTT.

This clonotype was observed a few times. The V and J genes are TRBV29-1 and TRBJ2-7; weak D call: TRBD1 (5 bases). Trimming stripped 7 bases from V and 10 bases from J, with 17 bases between. Germline CDR1 SQVTM, CDR2 ANQGSEA. The CDR3 length is 11 residues. The CDR3 DNA reads TGCAGCGCTACGTGGCAGGGCCCTCAGTACTTC. Protein product: CSATWQGPQYF.

Here the CDR3 DNA reads TGTGCCAGCAGCTTAACCGACACAATAGTTTCCTACGAGCAGTACTTC. Protein product: CASSLTDTIVSYEQYF. The chain has TRBV7-2 and TRBJ2-7; no firm D call. CDR1 and CDR2 (germline): SGHTA, FQGNSA. Trimming shortened V by 2 bases and J by 1 base, and 15 bases separated the two germline ends. The CDR3 runs 16 residues.

This chain links TRBV19 with TRBJ2-5; D gene ambiguous. V lost 0 bases, J lost 4 bases, and 18 bases lay in between. CDR1 is LNHDA, CDR2 SQIVND, per germline (reference sequence). The CDR3 is 17 amino acids. CDR3 loop: CASSIDRRSLDRETQYF. CDR3 nucleotide sequence: TGTGCCAGTAGTATAGATCGTCGGTCCTTGGATAGAGAGACCCAGTACTTC.

The table lists this clonotype with a few counts. One end of the junction is discordant with germline, which a read error may explain. The chain couples TRBV6-1 to TRBJ1-6; D call uncertain. Germline V CDR1 and CDR2: MNHNS, SASEGT. The CDR3 sequence is 12 residues long. CDR3 residues: CASHLGSSPLHF. As DNA, the CDR3 is TGTGCCAGCCACCTGGGGAGTTCACCCCTCCACTTC.

Comment on this clonotype: Because the CDR3 is missing its conserved closing phenylalanine or tryptophan, this is likely a read error. The V call is TRBV24-1, the J call TRBJ2-7; the D call may be TRBD1 or TRBD2 (5 bases each). V dropped 1 base and J dropped 8 bases, with 17 bases sitting between them. The CDR3 is 15 amino acids. Germline assignment: CDR1 KGHDR and CDR2 SFDVKD. CDR3 coding DNA: TGTGCCACCAGTGATTTCTCGAGGGGCCTTTACAAGCAGTACCTC. This gives the protein CATSDFSRGLYKQYL.

About this clonotype itself: This may stem from a read error, because a much larger clone lies one nucleotide away. The V call is TRBV20-1, the J call TRBJ1-3; 7 nucleotides line up with TRBD1. The junction had 5 bases not matched to a gene; V was cut back by 6 bases and J by 0 bases. The CDR3 runs to 14 residues. Germline V gives CDR1 DFQATT, CDR2 SNEGSKA (reference sequence). The CDR3: CSARGGCSGNTIYF. CDR3 DNA: TGCAGTGCCAGGGGGGGATGCTCTGGAAACACCATATATTTT.

The J gene is TRBJ1-5, the V gene TRBV2; 7 bases map to TRBD1. Germline V gives CDR1 SNHLY, CDR2 FYNNEI. Trimming at V came to 7 bases and at J to 2 bases, leaving 8 bases not matched to a gene. The CDR3 runs to 15 residues. In nucleotides, the CDR3 is TGTGCCAGCACCCAAGGGCAGGGGGGCAATCAGCCCCAGCATTTT. Translating it yields CASTQGQGGNQPQHF. The full variable domain, its missing parts supplied by reference TRBV2 and TRBJ1-5, is EPEVTQTPSHQVTQMGQEVILRCVPISNHLYFYWYRQILGQKVEFLVSFYNNEISEKSEIFDDQFSVERPDGSNFTLKIRSTKLEDSAMYFCASTQGQGGNQPQHFGDGTRLSIL.

As regards this clonotype: Germline and junction disagree at one end, which may indicate a read error. This chain links TRBV24-1 with TRBJ2-7; TRBD1 aligns across 7 bases. Germline lookup yields CDR1 KGHDR and CDR2 SFDVKD. The CDR3 totals 17 residues. The CDR3 region has the DNA TGTGCCAGCAGTGAAGGGGTCAAGGGGACAGTTACCTACGAGCAGTACTTC. This sequence encodes CASSEGVKGTVTYEQYF.

This clonotype was counted between two and nine times. The rearrangement joins TRBV27 to TRBJ2-1, with TRBD1 matching over 7 bases. Germline V lookup: CDR1 MNHEY, CDR2 SMNVEV (reference sequence). The CDR3 extends over 16 amino acids. Trimming at V came to 6 bases and at J to 0 bases, leaving 8 bases not matched to a gene. The CDR3 here is CASRDGTASSYNEQFF. CDR3 DNA: TGTGCCAGCAGGGACGGGACAGCCAGCTCCTACAATGAGCAGTTCTTC.

The rearrangement links TRBV29-1 to TRBJ1-3, with no clear D. Germline V gene data show CDR1 as SQVTM and CDR2 as ANQGSEA. V was trimmed by 7 bases and J by 1 base, leaving 11 bases between them. The CDR3 length is 13 residues. The CDR3 DNA is TGCAGCGCCGCTTTAAGTTCTGGAAACACCATATATTTT. This codes for CSAALSSGNTIYF.

The rearrangement joins TRBV6-6 to TRBJ2-5; TRBD2 matches 10 bases. CDR1 and CDR2 (germline): MNHNY, SVGAGI (reference sequence). The CDR3 has 13 amino acids. Losses at the gene ends were 7 bases for V and 3 bases for J; bases not matched to a gene: 2. The DNA for the CDR3 is TGTGCCAGCAAAACTAGCGGGGAAGAGACCCAGTACTTC. As protein: CASKTSGEETQYF.

The DNA for the CDR3 is TGTGCCAGCAACAGGAACACGATGAACACTGAAGCTTTCTTT. It encodes CASNRNTMNTEAFF. This chain uses TRBV2 with TRBJ1-1; perhaps TRBD1 as D (5 bases). This CDR3 has 14 residues. V was cut by 7 bases and J by 0 bases, with 12 bases left in between. Per germline, CDR1 SNHLY and CDR2 FYNNEI.

Concerning this clonotype: The junction shows a germline mismatch at one end, possibly a read error. CDR3 coding DNA: TGTGCCAGCAGTGAATCGAGGGGTGTGTGGCCCCAGCATTTT. The encoded protein is CASSESRGVWPQHF. The J gene is TRBJ1-5, the V gene TRBV10-3, with D possibly TRBD1 on 5 matching bases. Germline values: CDR1 ENHRY, CDR2 SYGVKD. The CDR3 runs to 14 residues.

This clonotype was picked up one time. The chain is built from TRBV7-9 and TRBJ1-3; D uncertain. Deletions cut 0 bases from V and 1 base from J, with 4 bases between. The CDR3 is made up of 14 amino acids. Germline V lookup: CDR1 SEHNR, CDR2 FQNEAQ (reference sequence). The CDR3 loop is CASSLANSGNTIYF. The CDR3 DNA sequence: TGTGCCAGCAGCTTAGCCAATTCTGGAAACACCATATATTTT.

The chain is built from TRBV10-3 and TRBJ2-1; 10 bases map to TRBD1. Germline loops: CDR1 ENHRY, CDR2 SYGVKD. The CDR3 spans 13 residues. J gave up 9 bases and V 8 bases, and 7 bases lay outside the gene matches. The CDR3 bases are TGTGCCATCGGGACAGGGGTATCTCTTGAGCAGTTCTTC. It is translated as CAIGTGVSLEQFF.

The J gene is TRBJ2-3, the V gene TRBV20-1; TRBD2 matches at 11 bases. The CDR3 runs 14 residues. V shed 1 base and J 3 bases; nucleotides not matched to a gene: 0. Germline V gene sequence: CDR1 DFQATT, CDR2 SNEGSKA (reference sequence). The CDR3 loop is CSARASGGTDTQYF. CDR3 nucleotide sequence: TGCAGTGCTAGAGCTAGCGGGGGGACAGATACGCAGTATTTT.

CDR3 loop: CASSGGGHSYNEQFF. In DNA, the CDR3 is TGTGCCAGCAGCGGGGGGGGACACTCCTACAATGAGCAGTTCTTC. V is TRBV12-3 or TRBV12-4 and J is TRBJ2-1, with 8 bases lining up with TRBD2. This CDR3 has 15 amino acids. Trimming cost V 6 bases and J 0 bases; bases outside gene matches: 4.

The chain has TRBV2 and TRBJ1-1; the match to TRBD1 covers 9 bases. V was pared by 6 bases and J by 1 base, with 9 bases of the junction left unmatched. The CDR3 has 16 amino acids. Germline V gene sequence: CDR1 SNHLY, CDR2 FYNNEI. CDR3 nucleotides: TGTGCCAGCAGCTTGGTCGGGACAGGGCGGAACACTGAAGCTTTCTTT. Its protein is CASSLVGTGRNTEAFF.

The chain links TRBV6-6 to TRBJ1-6; 8 nucleotides match TRBD1. The germline V gene has CDR1 MNHNY and CDR2 SVGAGI (reference sequence). V gave up 6 bases and J gave up 8 bases; unmatched junction bases: 6. The CDR3 is 14 amino acids. The CDR3 DNA sequence: TGTGCCAGCAGGTTAGGACAGGGTGATTCACCCCTCCACTTT. It translates to CASRLGQGDSPLHF.

The J gene is TRBJ1-2, the V gene TRBV7-9, with TRBD1 as a possible D gene (5 bases). V was trimmed by 1 base and J by 2 bases, leaving 8 bases between them. This CDR3 region has 14 residues. From germline, CDR1 is SEHNR and CDR2 FQNEAQ (reference sequence). The CDR3: CASSLGGGNYGYTF. The DNA of the CDR3 is TGTGCCAGCAGCTTAGGTGGGGGGAACTATGGCTACACCTTC.

The V call is TRBV20-1, the J call TRBJ2-5; 7 bases match TRBD2. Germline loops: CDR1 DFQATT, CDR2 SNEGSKA (reference sequence). V lost 4 bases and J lost 0; bases outside the gene matches: 5. This CDR3 spans 14 amino acids. The CDR3 reads CSANGGLYQETQYF. Written as DNA, the CDR3 is TGCAGTGCTAACGGGGGACTATACCAAGAGACCCAGTACTTC.

Comments on this clonotype: One junction end does not reproduce the germline sequence, and a read error may be involved. The V call is TRBV6-5, the J call TRBJ2-7; TRBD2 matches at 7 bases. Looked up from germline, CDR1 is MNHEY and CDR2 is SVGAGI. This CDR3 is built from 12 residues. The CDR3 sequence is CAGREGPYEQYF. In nucleotides, the CDR3 is TGTGCCGGCAGGGAGGGCCCCTACGAGCAGTACTTC.

As regards this clonotype: A much larger clone sits a single nucleotide away, making a read error possible. The gene calls are TRBV6-5 and TRBJ2-7; D is perhaps TRBD2 (5 bases). V lost 4 bases and J 7 bases, leaving 14 bases between the germline ends. CDR1 and CDR2 (germline): MNHEY, SVGAGI. There are 13 residues in the CDR3. The chain's CDR3 is CASSLSRRREQYF. DNA of the CDR3: TGTGCCAGCAGTTTGTCCAGGAGGCGAGAGCAGTACTTC.

DNA for the CDR3: TGTGCCAGCAGCCGGGGACCCTACGAGCAGTACTTC. Its protein is CASSRGPYEQYF. The chain uses TRBV7-8 and TRBJ2-7; either TRBD1 or TRBD2 may fit D (5 bases each). In germline, CDR1 is SGHVS, CDR2 FQNEAQ. V lost 5 bases and J lost 2, with 7 bases in between. This CDR3 is 12 amino acids long.

This clonotype occurred once. The chain carries TRBV18 and TRBJ2-3; 9 positions match TRBD2. Germline CDR1 is KGHSH and CDR2 is LQKENI. With V trimmed by 5 bases and J by 3 bases, 15 bases remained unmatched. The CDR3 is 18 residues long. The CDR3 coding sequence is TGTGCCAGCTCAACAAGTGGCGTAGCGGGGGACGGAACAGATACGCAGTATTTT. It specifies CASSTSGVAGDGTDTQYF.

This clonotype was picked up many times. The chain has TRBV5-1 and TRBJ2-2; 8 bases map to TRBD2. The CDR3 runs 16 residues. In germline, CDR1 is SGHRS, CDR2 YFSETQ. The V segment lost 5 bases and the J segment 0 bases; nucleotides outside the gene matches: 6. The CDR3 region is CASRSSGPTNTGELFF. DNA for the CDR3: TGCGCCAGCAGATCTAGCGGGCCAACGAACACCGGGGAGCTGTTTTTT.

The rearrangement uses TRBV7-2 and TRBJ1-2; D is unresolved. Per the germline V gene, CDR1 is SGHTA and CDR2 is FQGNSA. V dropped 0 bases and J dropped 5 bases, with 7 bases sitting between them. The CDR3 sequence is 13 residues long. The CDR3 loop is CASSLAGQYGYTF. CDR3 nucleotides: TGTGCCAGCAGCTTAGCGGGTCAGTATGGCTACACCTTC. Filled out from reference TRBV7-2 and TRBJ1-2, the complete variable domain reads GAGVSQSPSNKVTEKGKDVELRCDPISGHTALYWYRQSLGQGLEFLIYFQGNSAPDKSGLPSDRFSAERTGGSVSTLTIQRTQQEDSAVYLCASSLAGQYGYTFGSGTRLTVV.

The chain combines TRBV9 with TRBJ2-7; D not certain. V gave up 0 bases and J gave up 3 bases, with 7 bases separating them. This CDR3 has 13 residues. The germline CDR1 and CDR2 sequences are SGDLS and YYNGEE. CDR3 in amino acids: CASSVGFYYEQYF. For the CDR3, the DNA is TGTGCCAGCAGCGTAGGATTCTACTACGAGCAGTACTTC.